These 28 T cell receptor beta chains share one sample of origin, sequenced in a study of T cell responses to AZD1222 COVID-19 vaccine. Produced via immunoSEQ multiplex PCR; TCRdb's table is partial and in-frame only. Among 93,000 or so clones, 90% were seen once, and the ten largest hold 4% to 6%. This sample comprised peripheral blood, obtained on day 0 of AZD1222 vaccination. These receptors were obtained from an adult in good health.

By share, this clone counts as medium-sized (0.01 to 0.1%). An end of the junction differs from the germline gene, which may be a read error. The chain carries TRBV6-5 and TRBJ2-2, with D maybe TRBD1 (5 bases). The CDR3 length is 13 residues. From germline, CDR1 is MNHEY and CDR2 SVGAGI. CDR3 sequence: CASSYSTIRELFF. The DNA for the CDR3 is TGTGCCAGCAGTTACTCTACGATCAGGGAACTGTTTTTT.

This sequence joins TRBV5-1 and TRBJ1-6, with D unresolved. The germline gives CDR1 SGHRS, CDR2 YFSETQ. This CDR3 is built from 16 residues. The ends were cut back, 4 bases at V and 0 bases at J, with 11 bases in the middle. CDR3 nucleotides: TGCGCCAGCAGCGCCGGGCCGAGCTCCTATAATTCACCCCTCCACTTT. It yields the protein CASSAGPSSYNSPLHF. The full variable domain, rest sourced from reference TRBV5-1 and TRBJ1-6, is KAGVTQTPRYLIKTRGQQVTLSCSPISGHRSVSWYQQTPGQGLQFLFEYFSETQRNKGNFPGRFSGRQFSNSRSEMNVSTLELGDSALYLCASSAGPSSYNSPLHFGNGTRLTVT.

The J gene is TRBJ1-1, the V gene TRBV6-5, with D perhaps matching TRBD1 (5 bases). V lost 2 bases and J lost 8, with 12 bases in between. Germline V gene data show CDR1 as MNHEY and CDR2 as SVGAGI. This CDR3 contains 13 residues. The CDR3 DNA reads TGTGCCAGCAGTTACAGCGTGAAGGGGGAAGCTTTCTTT. Translation gives CASSYSVKGEAFF.

This chain joins TRBV19 and TRBJ2-7; D is perhaps TRBD1 (6 bases). V shed 5 bases and J shed 3 bases, with 11 bases lying between them. The CDR3 runs to 13 residues. The germline gives CDR1 LNHDA, CDR2 SQIVND (reference sequence). As DNA, the CDR3 is TGTGCCAGTAGTCAGGGGTGGGTCTACGAGCAGTACTTC. Translated: CASSQGWVYEQYF.

The rearrangement links TRBV19 to TRBJ1-1; 7 nucleotides match TRBD1. This CDR3 spans 15 amino acids. Looked up from germline, CDR1 is LNHDA and CDR2 is SQIVND (reference sequence). Germline trimming cut 5 bases from V and 8 bases from J; bases unmatched to any gene: 14. CDR3 residues: CASSHLAGGGLEAFF. The CDR3 nucleotides are TGTGCCAGTAGTCACCTTGCAGGGGGAGGTTTGGAAGCTTTCTTT.

This chain joins TRBV6-5 and TRBJ2-5; the match to TRBD2 covers 9 bases. Germline assignment: CDR1 MNHEY and CDR2 SVGAGI. V shed 1 base and J 0 bases; nucleotides not matched to a gene: 3. This CDR3 region has 16 residues. CDR3 nucleotides: TGTGCCAGCAGTTACTGGAGCGGGGGGAACCAAGAGACCCAGTACTTC. Translation: CASSYWSGGNQETQYF.

This chain connects TRBV9 to TRBJ1-4, with a possible D match to TRBD1 (5 bases). Trimming left V 4 bases short and J 3 bases short, with 13 bases between. The CDR3 is 15 residues long. Germline values: CDR1 SGDLS, CDR2 YYNGEE. CDR3 DNA: TGTGCCAGCAGCCCCTCGGGGGTGTCTAATGAAAAACTGTTTTTT. Translating gives CASSPSGVSNEKLFF.

The CDR3 reads CASISGQGTYEQYF. The CDR3 bases are TGTGCCAGCATATCGGGACAGGGAACCTACGAGCAGTACTTC. The rearrangement links TRBV2 to TRBJ2-7; TRBD1 matches 9 bases. Trimming at V came to 7 bases and at J to 2 bases, leaving 6 bases not matched to a gene. The CDR3 sequence is 14 residues long. Looked up from germline, CDR1 is SNHLY and CDR2 is FYNNEI.

This sequence joins TRBV6-5 and TRBJ2-5; TRBD2 is a possible D gene (6 bases). Germline CDR1 reads MNHEY; CDR2 reads SVGAGI. The CDR3 runs to 13 residues. V gave up 5 bases and J gave up 4 bases, with 11 bases separating them. The CDR3 protein is CASSLEEGETQYF. The CDR3 region has the DNA TGTGCCAGCAGTCTAGAGGAGGGAGAGACCCAGTACTTC.

The chain's CDR3 is CASSLGQGYGYTF. CDR3 coding DNA: TGTGCCAGCAGCTTAGGTCAGGGGTATGGCTACACCTTC. The chain combines TRBV11-2 with TRBJ1-2; D might be TRBD1 (6 bases). Trimming took off 1 base at V and 5 bases at J, with 8 bases between the two ends. This CDR3 region has 13 residues. In germline, CDR1 is SGHAT, CDR2 FQNNGV.

This chain connects TRBV9 to TRBJ1-2; D is perhaps TRBD1 (6 bases). From germline, CDR1 is SGDLS and CDR2 YYNGEE. CDR3 length equals 17 residues. V lost 3 bases to trimming and J lost 2 bases, with 20 bases between them. CDR3 sequence: CASSATPGRGANYGYTF. The CDR3 nucleotides read TGTGCCAGCAGCGCTACCCCGGGGCGGGGGGCAAACTATGGCTACACCTTC. Supplemented by reference TRBV9 and TRBJ1-2, the full variable domain reads DSGVTQTPKHLITATGQRVTLRCSPRSGDLSVYWYQQSLDQGLQFLIQYYNGEERAKGNILERFSAQQFPDLHSELNLSSLELGDSALYFCASSATPGRGANYGYTFGSGTRLTVV.

This chain uses TRBV10-3 with TRBJ1-2; 8 bases line up with TRBD1. Germline V gene sequence: CDR1 ENHRY, CDR2 SYGVKD. V lost 4 bases and J lost 4; bases outside the gene matches: 2. This CDR3 region has 13 residues. CDR3 DNA sequence: TGTGCCATCAGTGGGACAGGGCCCTATGGCTACACCTTC. Translated, it gives CAISGTGPYGYTF.

The CDR3 DNA is TGCAGCGTTGCTTTCCAGTTTAACTATGGCTACACCTTC. Translated, it gives CSVAFQFNYGYTF. The V gene is TRBV29-1, the J gene TRBJ1-2; D not certain. Germline V CDR1 and CDR2: SQVTM, ANQGSEA. The CDR3 runs to 13 residues. Deletions cut 4 bases from V and 1 base from J, with 10 bases between.

V is TRBV6-5 and J is TRBJ2-2; D is perhaps TRBD1 (6 bases). The length of the CDR3 is 15 residues. From germline, CDR1 is MNHEY and CDR2 SVGAGI. V was clipped by 6 bases and J by 7 bases, with 18 bases between them. DNA of the CDR3: TGTGCCAGCAGGCCAGGGGCGCTTGGCCTCGGGGAGCTGTTTTTT. Its protein product is CASRPGALGLGELFF.

This chain joins TRBV19 and TRBJ1-5, with a tentative D call TRBD1 (5 bases). V dropped 1 base and J dropped 5 bases, with 9 bases sitting between them. The CDR3 has 14 amino acids. Germline V gene lookup returns CDR1 LNHDA and CDR2 SQIVND (reference sequence). Here the CDR3 DNA reads TGTGCCAGTAGTATAGGCGAGGGGTATCAGCCCCAGCATTTT. Protein product: CASSIGEGYQPQHF.

This chain connects TRBV11-2 to TRBJ2-5, with 12 bases fitting TRBD2. With V trimmed by 5 bases and J by 5 bases, 6 bases remained unmatched. Germline values: CDR1 SGHAT, CDR2 FQNNGV. The CDR3 extends over 15 amino acids. The CDR3 is CASSTGLAGRETQYF. The CDR3 DNA sequence: TGTGCCAGCAGCACCGGACTAGCGGGGCGGGAGACCCAGTACTTC.

The V and J genes are TRBV5-4 and TRBJ2-1; TRBD1 matches 7 bases. The J segment lost 6 bases and the V segment lost 0 bases, leaving 6 bases of the junction unmatched. Germline V gene data show CDR1 as SGHNT and CDR2 as YYREEE (reference sequence). The CDR3 loop spans 15 amino acids. CDR3 DNA: TGTGCCAGCAGCTTGGAAGACAGGGTTGGCAATGAGCAGTTCTTC. Amino acid sequence: CASSLEDRVGNEQFF.

CDR3 bases: TGTGCCAGCAGCCGCGGGGGCATTGCTAATGAAAAACTGTTTTTT. It specifies CASSRGGIANEKLFF. The V call is TRBV2, the J call TRBJ1-4; the D gene is possibly TRBD1 (6 bases). This CDR3 has 15 residues. V lost 6 bases, J lost 3 bases, and 14 bases lay in between. In germline, CDR1 is SNHLY, CDR2 FYNNEI.

This clone was seen only once. V and J are TRBV18 and TRBJ1-6; tentative D call: TRBD1 (5 bases). V was clipped by 0 bases and J by 5 bases, with 8 bases between them. The CDR3 covers 15 residues. Germline V gives CDR1 KGHSH, CDR2 LQKENI. The CDR3 here is CASSPPWGNNSPLHF. Here the CDR3 DNA reads TGTGCCAGCTCACCACCGTGGGGCAATAATTCACCCCTCCACTTT. Looking up the rest from reference TRBV18 and TRBJ1-6 gives the full variable domain: NAGVMQNPRHLVRRRGQEARLRCSPMKGHSHVYWYRQLPEEGLKFMVYLQKENIIDESGMPKERFSAEFPKEGPSILRIQQVVRGDSAAYFCASSPPWGNNSPLHFGNGTRLTVT.

The rearrangement links TRBV27 to TRBJ2-3; no firm D call. This CDR3 comprises 10 residues. V was trimmed by 10 bases and J by 4 bases, leaving 6 bases between them. Germline-derived CDR1 and CDR2 are MNHEY and SMNVEV (reference sequence). CDR3 loop: CATMADTQYF. The CDR3 nucleotides are TGTGCCACCATGGCAGATACGCAGTATTTT.

This chain links TRBV19 with TRBJ2-1; TRBD1 matches 9 bases. The junction had 4 bases not matched to a gene; V was cut back by 4 bases and J by 6 bases. The germline V gene encodes CDR1 LNHDA and CDR2 SQIVND (reference sequence). The CDR3 extends over 14 amino acids. This CDR3 is CASSTGTGFNEQFF. CDR3 nucleotides: TGTGCCAGTAGTACGGGGACAGGGTTCAATGAGCAGTTCTTC. Combining the CDR3 with reference TRBV19 and TRBJ2-1 gives the whole variable domain DGGITQSPKYLFRKEGQNVTLSCEQNLNHDAMYWYRQDPGQGLRLIYYSQIVNDFQKGDIAEGYSVSREKKESFPLTVTSAQKNPTAFYLCASSTGTGFNEQFFGPGTRLTVL.

This chain links TRBV20-1 with TRBJ1-2, with D tentatively TRBD1 (5 bases). This CDR3 is built from 12 residues. Trimming took off 3 bases at V and 6 bases at J, with 11 bases between the two ends. Germline assignment: CDR1 DFQATT and CDR2 SNEGSKA (reference sequence). In DNA, the CDR3 is TGCAGTGCTAGTCGTCAGGGCCATGGCTACACCTTC. Protein: CSASRQGHGYTF.

V is TRBV5-6 and J is TRBJ2-3, with D perhaps being TRBD1 or TRBD2 (7 bases each). This CDR3 is built from 14 residues. Germline-derived CDR1 and CDR2 are SGHDT and YYEEEE. The ends were cut back, 3 bases at V and 5 bases at J, with 13 bases in the middle. CDR3: CASSSTGEGDTQYF. CDR3 nucleotides: TGTGCCAGCAGCTCTACAGGGGAGGGAGATACGCAGTATTTT.

The J gene is TRBJ1-1, the V gene TRBV28, with D unresolved. Germline CDR1 is MDHEN and CDR2 is SYDVKM. The CDR3 covers 11 residues. V was shortened by 3 bases and J by 8 bases, with 7 bases between the two germline ends. The CDR3 DNA follows: TGTGCCAGCAGTTTTGGGCTCGAAGCTTTCTTT. This translates into CASSFGLEAFF. Based on the CDR3 plus reference TRBV28 and TRBJ1-1, the full variable domain is DVKVTQSSRYLVKRTGEKVFLECVQDMDHENMFWYRQDPGLGLRLIYFSYDVKMKEKGDIPEGYSVSREKKERFSLILESASTNQTSMYLCASSFGLEAFFGQGTRLTVV.

In nucleotides, the CDR3 is TGTGCCAGCGTATGGGCGACGTCTGAAGCTTTCTTT. Its protein product is CASVWATSEAFF. This chain uses TRBV6-5 with TRBJ1-1; D is uncertain. The V gene's germline CDR1 is MNHEY and CDR2 SVGAGI. The V and J ends lost 8 bases and 6 bases respectively, with 13 bases between them. The CDR3 consists of 12 residues.

The rearrangement joins TRBV7-3 to TRBJ2-1; 11 bases match TRBD2. Germline trimming cut 5 bases from V and 13 bases from J; bases unmatched to any gene: 7. Germline loops: CDR1 SGHTA, CDR2 FQGTGA. The CDR3 spans 13 residues. As DNA, the CDR3 is TGTGCCAGCAGCGCTAGCGGGGGGCCCAAACAGTTCTTC. Its protein product is CASSASGGPKQFF. Complete variable domain (other parts from reference TRBV7-3 and TRBJ2-1): GAGVSQTPSNKVTEKGKYVELRCDPISGHTALYWYRQSLGQGPEFLIYFQGTGAADDSGLPNDRFFAVRPEGSVSTLKIQRTERGDSAVYLCASSASGGPKQFFGPGTRLTVL.

The chain is built from TRBV11-2 and TRBJ2-3; D unresolved. Deletions cut 0 bases from V and 0 bases from J, with 7 bases between. This CDR3 contains 15 residues. Germline assignment: CDR1 SGHAT and CDR2 FQNNGV. The CDR3: CASSLDLPSTDTQYF. DNA for the CDR3: TGTGCCAGCAGCTTAGATCTGCCTAGCACAGATACGCAGTATTTT.

The chain carries TRBV11-2 and TRBJ2-5; the D gene is possibly TRBD2 (6 bases). The CDR3 covers 14 residues. Germline V gives CDR1 SGHAT, CDR2 FQNNGV. V lost 3 bases and J lost 1, with 9 bases in between. The CDR3 nucleotides read TGTGCCAGCAGCTTGGGGACTGGCCAAGAGACCCAGTACTTC. This translates into CASSLGTGQETQYF.